The 27 T cell receptor beta chains below were found in one sample sequenced in a study of T cell changes during pregnancy in multiple sclerosis. The table came from immunoSEQ multiplex PCR; TCRdb's copy has only in-frame clones and leaves some out. The sample holds 100,000 or so clones; nearly 95% are singletons and the top ten take more than 1.5%. The sample here was peripheral blood, taken after pregnancy. Source of these receptors: a female donor in good health, enrolled as a control in a pregnancy study.

This chain joins TRBV5-1 and TRBJ1-2, with TRBD1 matching 8 bases. V dropped 4 bases and J dropped 7; count of bases not matched to a gene: 12. Per germline, CDR1 SGHRS and CDR2 YFSETQ. There are 15 residues in the CDR3. As DNA, the CDR3 is TGCGCCAGCAGCACGGCCGGGACAGGCCAGGGTGGCTACACCTTC. As protein: CASSTAGTGQGGYTF.

This clone has just a few counts. The V and J genes are TRBV7-9 and TRBJ1-1, with D unclear. Per the germline V gene, CDR1 is SEHNR and CDR2 is FQNEAQ (reference sequence). V was cut by 6 bases and J by 4 bases, with 9 bases left in between. The CDR3 loop spans 12 amino acids. The CDR3 loop reads CASSTQATEAFF. The CDR3 region has the DNA TGTGCCAGCAGTACTCAAGCCACTGAAGCTTTCTTT. Using reference TRBV7-9 and TRBJ1-1 for the parts outside the CDR3, the full variable domain is DTGVSQNPRHKITKRGQNVTFRCDPISEHNRLYWYRQTLGQGPEFLTYFQNEAQLEKSRLLSDRFSAERPKGSFSTLEIQRTEQGDSAMYLCASSTQATEAFFGQGTRLTVV.

The chain uses TRBV6-1 and TRBJ2-6, with 9 positions matching TRBD1. This CDR3 region has 17 residues. Germline CDR1 and CDR2: MNHNS and SASEGT. Unmatched junction bases numbered 8, after V lost 4 bases and J lost 4 bases. Here the CDR3 DNA reads TGTGCCAGCAGTGGGAGGGACAGGGTGCGAGGGGCCAACGTCCTGACTTTC. This encodes CASSGRDRVRGANVLTF.

This clone was picked up one time. The chain couples TRBV23-1 to TRBJ2-7; TRBD1 matches at 8 bases. TRBV23-1 belongs to the ORF category, with a function that is uncertain. The CDR3 is made up of 20 amino acids. The trim removed 0 bases at V and 5 bases at J, leaving 21 bases unmatched. The CDR3: CASSQSFNFVPRQGFDEQYF. DNA for the CDR3: TGCGCCAGCAGTCAATCTTTTAACTTCGTACCGCGACAGGGGTTCGACGAGCAGTACTTC.

V is TRBV4-1 and J is TRBJ1-1, with D hard to call. The CDR3 has 16 amino acids. Trimming shortened V by 2 bases and J by 0 bases, and 13 bases separated the two germline ends. CDR1 MGHRA and CDR2 YSYEKL come from the germline V gene. The CDR3 sequence is CASSQPIGGLNTEAFF. DNA for the CDR3: TGCGCCAGCAGCCAACCCATTGGAGGACTGAACACTGAAGCTTTCTTT.

This chain joins TRBV28 and TRBJ2-2; 7 nucleotides line up with TRBD1. V was pared by 5 bases and J by 3 bases, with 3 bases of the junction left unmatched. Germline V gene sequence: CDR1 MDHEN, CDR2 SYDVKM. CDR3 size: 14 residues. CDR3 bases: TGTGCCAGCAGTCAAGGGGGCCACACCGGGGAGCTGTTTTTT. Residues: CASSQGGHTGELFF.

Written as DNA, the CDR3 is TGTGCCAGCAGCGGCCGGGACAGGGAATCAACGCAGTATTTT. Amino acids: CASSGRDRESTQYF. The chain uses TRBV7-9 and TRBJ2-3; 9 bases fit TRBD1. Germline assignment: CDR1 SEHNR and CDR2 FQNEAQ (reference sequence). The CDR3 spans 14 residues. The junction had 9 bases not matched to a gene; V was cut back by 5 bases and J by 9 bases.

This chain uses TRBV4-1 with TRBJ1-2; D is possibly TRBD1 (5 bases). The CDR3 is 16 amino acids. V shed 1 base and J shed 4 bases, with 16 bases lying between them. Germline assignment: CDR1 MGHRA and CDR2 YSYEKL. CDR3: CASSQVNGGGTYGYTF. CDR3 coding DNA: TGCGCCAGCAGCCAAGTTAACGGGGGGGGGACCTATGGCTACACCTTC.

J is TRBJ2-7 and V is TRBV28, with D possibly TRBD2 on 5 matching bases. Trimming took off 3 bases at V and 5 bases at J, with 14 bases between the two ends. The CDR3 runs to 14 residues. Germline assignment: CDR1 MDHEN and CDR2 SYDVKM. CDR3 DNA sequence: TGTGCCAGCAGTTTGGGAGCAGGTCTTGACGAGCAGTACTTC. This sequence encodes CASSLGAGLDEQYF.

The rearrangement uses TRBV7-2 and TRBJ2-1; D is uncertain. V lost 5 bases and J lost 4, with 9 bases in between. Germline loops: CDR1 SGHTA, CDR2 FQGNSA. The CDR3 length is 13 residues. CDR3 sequence: CASSLSFYNEQFF. The DNA of the CDR3 is TGTGCCAGCAGCCTAAGCTTTTACAATGAGCAGTTCTTC.

CDR3 loop: CASSLAGAHNEQFF. The CDR3 nucleotides read TGTGCCAGCAGCTTAGCTGGGGCGCACAATGAGCAGTTCTTC. The rearrangement uses TRBV7-9 and TRBJ2-1, with D possibly being TRBD1 (5 bases). V was shortened by 0 bases and J by 5 bases, with 8 bases between the two germline ends. The CDR3 runs to 14 residues. CDR1 SEHNR and CDR2 FQNEAQ come from the germline V gene (reference sequence).

The J gene is TRBJ2-3, the V gene TRBV7-9; D is perhaps TRBD1 (5 bases). Germline CDR1 is SEHNR and CDR2 is FQNEAQ (reference sequence). CDR3 length: 16 residues. Trimming left V 2 bases short and J 0 bases short, with 12 bases between. This chain's CDR3 is CASSLLDSRSTDTQYF. The CDR3, as DNA: TGTGCCAGCAGCTTACTAGACAGCCGGAGCACAGATACGCAGTATTTT.

The chain has TRBV30 and TRBJ2-7; D ambiguous. Per the germline V gene, CDR1 is GTSNPN and CDR2 is SVGIG (reference sequence). CDR3 length: 13 residues. The ends were cut back, 1 base at V and 7 bases at J, with 14 bases in the middle. CDR3 amino acids: CAWSAGVTPEQYF. DNA of the CDR3: TGTGCCTGGAGTGCTGGAGTGACCCCAGAGCAGTACTTC.

The chain recombines TRBV6-1 with TRBJ2-1; 11 positions match TRBD2. This CDR3 comprises 17 residues. Germline V gene sequence: CDR1 MNHNS, CDR2 SASEGT. J was trimmed by 6 bases and V by 4 bases; bases with no gene match: 11. The CDR3 is CASSGYSGRGSGNEQFF. CDR3 sequence (DNA): TGTGCCAGCAGTGGCTATAGCGGGAGGGGGTCAGGCAATGAGCAGTTCTTC.

V and J are TRBV18 and TRBJ2-1, with a weak D call TRBD1 (5 bases). V was pared by 4 bases and J by 6 bases, with 10 bases between. CDR1 is KGHSH, CDR2 LQKENI, per germline. The CDR3 totals 13 residues. The CDR3, as DNA: TGTGCCAGCTCACAAGGACACAGCAATGAGCAGTTCTTC. It translates to CASSQGHSNEQFF. The full variable domain, its missing parts supplied by reference TRBV18 and TRBJ2-1, is NAGVMQNPRHLVRRRGQEARLRCSPMKGHSHVYWYRQLPEEGLKFMVYLQKENIIDESGMPKERFSAEFPKEGPSILRIQQVVRGDSAAYFCASSQGHSNEQFFGPGTRLTVL.

This clone has just a few counts. The rearrangement uses TRBV7-9 and TRBJ2-7; 9 nucleotides match TRBD2. The CDR3 loop spans 14 amino acids. The J segment lost 6 bases and the V segment lost 5 bases, leaving 8 bases of the junction unmatched. Germline loops: CDR1 SEHNR, CDR2 FQNEAQ (reference sequence). The CDR3 region has the DNA TGTGCCAGCAGCCCAGGGACTAGCAGGCCCGAGCAGTACTTC. It is translated as CASSPGTSRPEQYF.

This chain joins TRBV7-9 and TRBJ1-2; TRBD1 agrees at 7 bases. Germline V gene data show CDR1 as SEHNR and CDR2 as FQNEAQ (reference sequence). The CDR3 has 14 amino acids. The ends lost 1 base at V and 6 bases at J; junction bases unmatched: 5. The CDR3 sequence is CASSLETGYDGYTF. DNA for the CDR3: TGTGCCAGCAGCTTAGAGACAGGGTATGATGGCTACACCTTC.

The chain carries TRBV5-8 and TRBJ2-3, with 13 nucleotides matching TRBD2. The trim removed 0 bases at V and 3 bases at J, leaving 1 base unmatched. In germline, CDR1 is SGHTS, CDR2 YDEGEE. The CDR3 consists of 16 residues. CDR3 coding DNA: TGTGCCAGCAGCTTGGGGACTAGCGGGAGTACAGATACGCAGTATTTT. Amino acids: CASSLGTSGSTDTQYF. Full variable domain (outside the CDR3, taken from reference TRBV5-8 and TRBJ2-3): EAGVTQSPTHLIKTRGQQATLRCSPISGHTSVYWYQQALGLGLQFLLWYDEGEERNRGNFPPRFSGRQFPNYSSELNVNALELEDSALYLCASSLGTSGSTDTQYFGPGTRLTVL.

J is TRBJ2-7 and V is TRBV5-4; D is uncertain. Trimming pared 0 bases from V and 6 bases from J, leaving 13 bases between. Germline lookup yields CDR1 SGHNT and CDR2 YYREEE (reference sequence). This CDR3 contains 14 residues. The CDR3 sequence: CASSLDKFSSEQYF. CDR3 DNA: TGTGCCAGCAGCTTGGACAAGTTCTCTTCCGAGCAGTACTTC.

The V and J genes are TRBV19 and TRBJ2-2; 7 positions match TRBD1. Germline lookup yields CDR1 LNHDA and CDR2 SQIVND (reference sequence). The CDR3 sequence is 17 residues long. Trimming removed 3 bases from V and 3 bases from J; junction bases left unmatched: 10. The CDR3 DNA reads TGTGCCAGTAGTATGGACAGGACTTACCTTGACACCGGGGAGCTGTTTTTT. It encodes CASSMDRTYLDTGELFF.

The gene calls are TRBV5-6 and TRBJ2-1; 14 positions agree with TRBD2. In germline, CDR1 is SGHDT, CDR2 YYEEEE. V lost 1 base, J lost 4 bases, and 4 bases stayed unmatched. This CDR3 contains 17 residues. CDR3 in DNA: TGTGCCAGCAGCTTGAGACTAGCGGGAGGGCAGTACAATGAGCAGTTCTTC. Protein product: CASSLRLAGGQYNEQFF.

The chain joins TRBV18 to TRBJ2-1; TRBD1 agrees at 10 bases. V was clipped by 3 bases and J by 5 bases; unmatched bases: 13. CDR1 and CDR2 (germline): KGHSH, LQKENI. This CDR3 is 18 amino acids long. CDR3 loop: CASSPQMGRDRGHNEQFF. CDR3 DNA: TGTGCCAGCTCACCCCAAATGGGAAGGGACAGGGGACACAATGAGCAGTTCTTC.

This clone has a single count. The chain carries TRBV5-4 and TRBJ2-1; D remains unclear. V was clipped by 3 bases and J by 6 bases, with 7 bases between them. The CDR3 covers 12 residues. Per germline, CDR1 SGHNT and CDR2 YYREEE (reference sequence). The CDR3 region has the DNA TGTGCCAGCAGCTGGCTTGCCAATGAGCAGTTCTTC. It encodes CASSWLANEQFF.

J is TRBJ2-2 and V is TRBV7-8, with 10 bases matching TRBD2. The germline V gene has CDR1 SGHVS and CDR2 FQNEAQ. V lost 1 base, J lost 2 bases, and 13 bases stayed unmatched. CDR3 size: 20 residues. The chain's CDR3 is CASSLGRTSGWGLNTGELFF. DNA for the CDR3: TGTGCCAGCAGCTTAGGACGGACTAGCGGCTGGGGTCTCAACACCGGGGAGCTGTTTTTT.

This rearrangement joins TRBV18 to TRBJ2-7; D possibly corresponds to TRBD2 (6 bases). The CDR3 spans 14 residues. Trimming took off 6 bases at V and 3 bases at J, with 15 bases between the two ends. Germline CDR1 is KGHSH and CDR2 is LQKENI. CDR3 in DNA: TGTGCCAGCTCGGTCCTCGGCGGGGACTACGAGCAGTACTTC. Its translation is CASSVLGGDYEQYF.

V is TRBV6-6 and J is TRBJ2-7, with 7 bases aligning to TRBD2. The CDR3 is 14 residues long. Germline V gene lookup returns CDR1 MNHNY and CDR2 SVGAGI (reference sequence). Trimming at V came to 6 bases and at J to 3 bases, leaving 8 bases not matched to a gene. CDR3 region: CASSSLGTNYEQYF. In DNA, the CDR3 is TGTGCCAGCAGCTCTCTTGGGACTAACTACGAGCAGTACTTC.

The rearrangement links TRBV6-5 to TRBJ2-1; weak D call: TRBD1 (6 bases). Deletions cut 3 bases from V and 3 bases from J, with 9 bases between. This CDR3 spans 14 amino acids. The germline CDR1 and CDR2 sequences are MNHEY and SVGAGI. The CDR3 bases are TGTGCCAGCAGTTATACAGGGAGCTACAATGAGCAGTTCTTC. Amino acids: CASSYTGSYNEQFF.